The sequence of this T cell receptor beta chain was determined in a study of T cells in Graves' hyperthyroidism and ophthalmopathy. Stability of Graves' hyperthyroidism was defined as absent ophthalmopathy progression within 18 months. The source material, RNA transcripts, was used to amplify TCR beta CDR3 regions. HTBI primers drove first-round RT-PCR of the TCR CDR3. TCRdb re-analysed the multiplex PCR reads in MiXCR, keeping a single row per CDR3 protein. The sample yields around 400,000 distinct CDR3 sequences, approximately 25% seen once. The sequenced sample was blood. The origin of this receptor is a man aged 45-65 years with Graves' hyperthyroidism.

This chain's CDR3 is CASSEDGISYNSPLHF. CDR3 DNA: TGTGCCAGCAGTGAGGACGGTATCTCCTATAATTCACCCCTCCACTTT. This chain links TRBV2 with TRBJ1-6; D is ambiguous. The CDR3 runs 16 residues. The V and J ends lost 3 bases and 0 bases respectively, with 9 bases between them. Germline V lookup: CDR1 SNHLY, CDR2 FYNNEI.